The present entry profiles one T cell receptor beta chain with its context. Measured with immunoSEQ multiplex PCR; TCRdb has only the in-frame clones, and not every one. The data hold tens of thousands of clones, with over 65% observed a single time. The CDR3 has 16 residues. Germline lookup yields CDR1 SGHTS and CDR2 YDEGEE. Trimming cost V 0 bases and J 6 bases, with 16 bases left between them. This entry is derived from a study of blood T cell repertoires in COVID-19. J is TRBJ2-4 and V is TRBV5-8; tentatively, D is TRBD1 (6 bases). This TCR was sampled from a human donor in a cohort sampled during active COVID-19. Sequenced sample: peripheral blood. Here the CDR3 reads CASSLGQPVGGNIQYF. In DNA form, the CDR3 reads TGTGCCAGCAGCTTGGGACAGCCTGTAGGGGGAAACATTCAGTACTTC.